This T cell receptor (beta chain) was sequenced during a study of blood T cells in healthy people across ages. The use of a sample-barcoded 5' primer and a J-beta primer mix characterized a second PCR of roughly 6 to 11 cycles. TCRdb itself ran the 5' RACE reads through MiXCR, one entry per CDR3 protein. The sample contains hundreds of thousands of distinct CDR3 sequences, just under 25% of which appear only once. Every sample gave at least 5.5 micrograms of total RNA when it was extracted. Germline V gene data show CDR1 as SGHRS and CDR2 as YFSETQ. CDR3 length: 16 residues. V was pared by 0 bases and J by 0 bases, with 10 bases between. Separately, the same data were catalogued under a study of T cells of mothers and their children. According to that study: Microchimeric T cell clones that persisted were not detected.

The receptor's source is a boy aged 5-17 years in good health. The chain is built from TRBV5-1 and TRBJ2-4; no clear D gene. The sample consisted of blood. The CDR3 DNA reads as TGCGCCAGCAGCTTGGCTCAGAGCCTAGCCAAAAACATTCAGTACTTC. Protein product: CASSLAQSLAKNIQYF.